Listed here are 18 T cell receptor beta chains from one sample, sequenced in a study of blood T cell repertoires in COVID-19. Clones were read by immunoSEQ multiplex PCR, and TCRdb kept only the in-frame ones, dropping some. Among fewer than 100,000 clones listed, about 80% were seen once. Sample: peripheral blood. These receptor sequences come from a man aged 45 to 65 with acute or convalescent COVID-19.

The chain carries TRBV5-1 and TRBJ2-7; 8 bases are shared with TRBD1. Germline assignment: CDR1 SGHRS and CDR2 YFSETQ. V dropped 3 bases and J dropped 2; count of bases not matched to a gene: 4. The CDR3 covers 14 residues. The CDR3, as DNA: TGCGCCAGCAGCTCGGGACAGGCGCCCTACGAGCAGTACTTC. Translating it yields CASSSGQAPYEQYF.

In this sample, this clone turned up a few times. Additional DNA sequences in this sample encode the identical CDR3. The chain joins TRBV27 to TRBJ1-1, with unresolved D. The CDR3 extends over 13 amino acids. V gave up 0 bases and J gave up 1 base, with 3 bases separating them. CDR1 MNHEY and CDR2 SMNVEV come from the germline V gene (reference sequence). The CDR3 bases are TGTGCCAGCAGTTTATCCAGGAACACTGAAGCTTTCTTT. Residues: CASSLSRNTEAFF.

This chain uses TRBV6-5 with TRBJ2-3, with 12 bases aligning to TRBD2. This CDR3 spans 15 amino acids. Germline-derived CDR1 and CDR2 are MNHEY and SVGAGI. The J segment lost 6 bases and the V segment lost 5 bases, leaving 6 bases of the junction unmatched. The chain's CDR3 is CASSRRTSGVDTQYF. The CDR3 DNA reads as TGTGCCAGCAGTCGCCGGACTAGCGGGGTGGATACGCAGTATTTT.

This rearrangement joins TRBV9 to TRBJ2-1; no definite D call. This CDR3 has 16 amino acids. Germline CDR1 reads SGDLS; CDR2 reads YYNGEE. V lost 0 bases, J lost 8 bases, and 18 bases lay in between. CDR3 residues: CASSVEARVPGDEQFF. Here the CDR3 DNA reads TGTGCCAGCAGCGTAGAAGCACGGGTCCCGGGTGATGAGCAGTTCTTC.

The V gene is TRBV19, the J gene TRBJ1-1; D is undetermined. The germline V and J ends were trimmed by 5 bases and 1 base, with 11 bases remaining between them. The CDR3 spans 14 residues. From germline, CDR1 is LNHDA and CDR2 SQIVND (reference sequence). This CDR3 reads CASSHNVWNTEAFF. The CDR3 region has the DNA TGTGCCAGTAGTCACAACGTGTGGAACACTGAAGCTTTCTTT.

The chain recombines TRBV7-2 with TRBJ2-7; TRBD2 matches 14 bases. This CDR3 has 16 amino acids. The germline gives CDR1 SGHTA, CDR2 FQGNSA. V was pared by 5 bases and J by 3 bases, with 6 bases of the junction left unmatched. In DNA, the CDR3 is TGTGCCAGCAGCCTCGGGACTAGCGGGAGTATCTACGAGCAGTACTTC. Amino acid sequence: CASSLGTSGSIYEQYF.

The sample holds one count of this clone. The chain is built from TRBV27 and TRBJ1-1; TRBD1 agrees at 7 bases. The CDR3 spans 15 residues. Trimming took 5 bases from V and 5 from J; bases not matched to a gene: 11. Looked up from germline, CDR1 is MNHEY and CDR2 is SMNVEV (reference sequence). The CDR3 reads CASSPNGQVETEAFF. The CDR3 bases are TGTGCCAGCAGTCCGAACGGACAGGTGGAGACTGAAGCTTTCTTT.

V usage is TRBV4-3 and J usage is TRBJ1-4; D unresolved. In germline, CDR1 is LGHNA, CDR2 YSLEER. The CDR3 extends over 16 amino acids. Trimming pared 0 bases from V and 3 bases from J, leaving 11 bases between. The CDR3 spells CASSQDSGVANEKLFF. The DNA of the CDR3 is TGCGCCAGCAGCCAAGATTCCGGGGTGGCTAATGAAAAACTGTTTTTT.

The V gene is TRBV10-3, the J gene TRBJ1-1; D unclear. This CDR3 spans 13 amino acids. Germline V lookup: CDR1 ENHRY, CDR2 SYGVKD. V was shortened by 6 bases and J by 1 base, with 9 bases between the two germline ends. Here the CDR3 reads CAISPERNTEAFF. CDR3 DNA sequence: TGTGCCATCAGCCCGGAGCGGAACACTGAAGCTTTCTTT.

The chain couples TRBV4-3 to TRBJ2-1; 12 nucleotides match TRBD2. The length of the CDR3 is 16 residues. The V and J ends lost 1 base and 9 bases, in that order; junction bases with no gene match: 7. CDR1 and CDR2 (germline): LGHNA, YSLEER. The CDR3 region has the DNA TGCGCCAGCAGCCAAGGGACTAGCGGGGCGTACGTTGAGCAGTTCTTC. Translated: CASSQGTSGAYVEQFF.

The chain carries TRBV5-4 and TRBJ2-2; weak D call: TRBD2 (7 bases). V was shortened by 2 bases and J by 5 bases, with 16 bases between the two germline ends. Germline V gene data show CDR1 as SGHNT and CDR2 as YYREEE (reference sequence). This CDR3 has 16 residues. CDR3 nucleotide sequence: TGTGCCAGCAGCTTTGATCCGGGGGGCGGAACCGGGGAGCTGTTTTTT. Encoded protein: CASSFDPGGGTGELFF.

This clone showed up just a few times. This sequence joins TRBV6-4 and TRBJ1-6, with unresolved D. Trimming took off 6 bases at V and 6 bases at J, with 15 bases between the two ends. The CDR3 consists of 15 residues. The germline CDR1 and CDR2 sequences are MRHNA and SNTAGT. The CDR3 spells CASRDGGNTNSPLHF. As DNA, the CDR3 is TGTGCCAGCAGGGACGGAGGAAACACTAATTCACCCCTCCACTTT.

The chain couples TRBV7-9 to TRBJ2-1, with D perhaps TRBD1 (6 bases). CDR3 size: 14 residues. In germline, CDR1 is SEHNR, CDR2 FQNEAQ (reference sequence). V was shortened by 5 bases and J by 2 bases, with 10 bases between the two germline ends. CDR3 in DNA: TGTGCCAGCAGCCTTCAGGGGCCCTACAATGAGCAGTTCTTC. Protein: CASSLQGPYNEQFF.

This chain uses TRBV30 with TRBJ1-2, with D maybe TRBD1 (5 bases). The V gene's germline CDR1 is GTSNPN and CDR2 SVGIG (reference sequence). The CDR3 consists of 14 residues. Trimming left V 4 bases short and J 6 bases short, with 18 bases between. As DNA, the CDR3 is TGTGCCTGGAACCCCCTAACGAGCAGGGATGGCTACACCTTC. Amino acids: CAWNPLTSRDGYTF.

The chain recombines TRBV19 with TRBJ2-2; 9 bases are a match to TRBD2. Germline-derived CDR1 and CDR2 are LNHDA and SQIVND (reference sequence). CDR3 length: 15 residues. The V and J ends lost 7 bases and 2 bases, in that order; junction bases with no gene match: 5. The CDR3 here is CASTSSGINTGELFF. For the CDR3, the DNA is TGTGCCAGTACTTCTAGCGGGATAAACACCGGGGAGCTGTTTTTT.

The chain links TRBV28 to TRBJ2-6; 7 bases agree with TRBD2. The CDR3 is 17 amino acids. The germline gives CDR1 MDHEN, CDR2 SYDVKM. Trimming removed 3 bases from V and 0 bases from J; junction bases left unmatched: 5. The CDR3 DNA reads TGTGCCAGCAGTTTCCGGAGCGGGGCCTCTGGGGCCAACGTCCTGACTTTC. Amino acid sequence: CASSFRSGASGANVLTF.

This rearrangement joins TRBV29-1 to TRBJ2-5; 12 bases match TRBD1. The germline V gene encodes CDR1 SQVTM and CDR2 ANQGSEA. The CDR3 covers 17 residues. V lost 6 bases and J lost 2; bases outside the gene matches: 13. In DNA, the CDR3 is TGCAGCGTAAAGGGGGGACAGGGGGCGAAGTGGCAAGAGACCCAGTACTTC. Residues: CSVKGGQGAKWQETQYF.

The rearrangement joins TRBV5-4 to TRBJ1-6, with TRBD1 matching over 7 bases. The V gene end was trimmed by 2 bases and the J gene end by 6 bases; junction bases not matched to a gene: 5. CDR3 length: 15 amino acids. Germline CDR1 SGHNT, CDR2 YYREEE (reference sequence). CDR3 in DNA: TGTGCCAGCAGCTTCGGGACAGCAATTAATTCACCCCTCCACTTT. Amino acids: CASSFGTAINSPLHF.